This record looks at one T cell receptor beta chain sequence and its context. The antigen it recognizes is unknown. Base qualities are missing; no much larger clone stands one base away. Explained via the paper, the treatment or condition label denotes: about 20 received Ad26.COV2.S at low or high dose, single or two shots; about 5 received placebo; per-sample allocation not given. For vaccine and placebo recipients, repertoires were sequenced using samples collected on day 63 after the first injection. Between 29 July and 7 August 2020, Cohort 1b enrolled about 27 adults aged 18-55 years at one site in Boston, USA. Ad26.COV2.S consisted of a replication-incompetent adenovirus type 26 vector by which a prefusion-stabilized SARS-CoV-2 spike protein from the original Wuhan strain was expressed. These data originate in a study of Ad26.COV2.S vaccination and SARS-CoV-2 variants (dated by TCRdb to about 2021). Some background on the complete study: Vaccine-arm donors were drawn from COV1001, a multicentre, randomized, double-blind, placebo-controlled phase I-IIa trial of Ad26.COV2.S in healthy adults. Ad26.COV2.S was given intramuscularly at 5x10^10 or 1x10^11 viral particles, as a single shot or as two shots 56 days apart. TCRbeta repertoire sequencing was used to assess the specificity and breadth of SARS-CoV-2-reactive T cell receptors after Ad26.COV2.S vaccination. A total of approximately 32 samples were included in the TCR-sequenced set, comprising roughly 20 Ad26.COV2.S vaccine recipients, 5 placebo recipients and 8 SARS-CoV-2 convalescent individuals. Participants in the trial were split at random into five groups of five each, receiving low-dose or high-dose Ad26.COV2.S once or twice, or else placebo on both occasions. Investigators remained blinded to trial group allocation during experiments and outcome assessment.

Based on the germline V gene, the CDR1 and CDR2 sequences are SQVTM and ANQGSEA. After removal of 4 bases from V and 4 bases from J, the junction retains 6 bases not matched to a gene. The CDR3 measures 14 amino acids from cysteine to phenylalanine. The CDR3 DNA has 42 bases and is translated from base 1. Results the study describes overall, beyond this receptor: Non-spike TCR breadth was comparable between vaccine and placebo recipients, consistent with the vaccine containing only spike. Substantial breadth of spike-specific CD8+ and CD4+ T cell responses was reported after vaccination. The authors noted that total T cell responses may have been underestimated by the TCR breadth and depth analyses. Comparing responses between vaccine doses or regimens was not something the study was powered to do. Ad26.COV2.S recipients had higher spike-specific TCR breadth than placebo recipients (P = 0.0014).

TCRbeta CDR3 regions were sequenced with the immunoSEQ Assay. After extraction, genomic DNA underwent amplification by bias-controlled multiplex PCR, followed by high-throughput sequencing. The study's processing was this. Collapsing and filtering of sequences were performed to quantify the absolute abundance of each unique TCRbeta CDR3 region. T cell fraction was estimated by normalizing TCRbeta template counts to usable DNA, which was measured by amplifying reference genes present in all nucleated cells. Repertoire TCRs were annotated as SARS-CoV-2-specific when V gene, CDR3 amino acid sequence and J gene were exactly matched to a known reactive TCR set. The reference SARS-CoV-2 TCR set came from MIRA and was filtered for enrichment in COVID-19-positive ImmuneCODE repertoires, removing public or cross-reactive TCRs. Drawing on the MIRA antigens, annotated TCRs were analysed further at the level of specific ORF or position within ORF. Depth was the summed frequency of annotated unique rearrangements, while breadth was defined as annotated unique rearrangements over total unique productive rearrangements. Two-sided Wilcoxon rank-sum tests were used to compare TCR breadth between groups. TCRdb retrieved this table from immuneACCESS and kept in-frame rearrangements only. Not all clones are present; in checked studies, unresolved V genes account for under half, and no reason is known for the remainder. That table gives V, J and clone size, and the DNA gave D and trimming. For this sample the table gives fewer than 600,000 clones, of which 80% to 90% were detected only once. The biggest ten clones account for 1.7% of the sample.

The source was peripheral blood, collected in a trial of Ad26.COV2.S vaccine versus placebo. This receptor was taken from a person between 18 and 59 years old who received the Ad26.COV2.S COVID-19 vaccine or a placebo. The chain is encoded by TRBV29-1 joined to TRBJ2-1; 8 bases in the middle match TRBD2. The CDR3 protein sequence reads: CSVAPGLEYNEQFF. The DNA sequence is given as TGCAGCGTTGCCCCGGGACTAGAATACAATGAGCAGTTCTTC.